These 12 T cell receptor beta chains share one sample of origin, sequenced in a study of tumor and adjacent non-tumor tissue in lung cancer. A modified ARM-PCR protocol with three rounds of nested PCR amplified TCRbeta. Using its own MiXCR run on the multiplex PCR reads, TCRdb lists one record per CDR3 protein. The data hold 60,000 or so distinct CDR3 sequences, with around two thirds observed a single time. The template was RNA from unsorted bulk tissue. The normal lung tissue was taken more than 3 cm from the tumor edge. Sequenced input: distant non-tumor lung tissue. Every receptor here comes from a man between 65 and 85 years old with non-small cell lung cancer.

This clonotype was recorded only once. The junction departs from the called germline gene at one end, perhaps through a read error. The rearrangement joins TRBV4-2 to TRBJ2-7; D gene uncertain. Germline V CDR1 and CDR2: LGHNA, YNFKEQ. The CDR3 is 15 amino acids. The CDR3 sequence is CASSQVFNGPYEQYF. CDR3 in DNA: TGTGCCAGCAGCCAAGTGTTTAACGGACCCTACGAGCAGTACTTT.

Relative to its sample, this clonotype is large (0.1 to 1%). This chain uses TRBV11-2 with TRBJ2-4; tentatively, D is TRBD1 (5 bases). The V end was cut by 5 bases, the J end by 1 base, with 12 bases between. Germline values: CDR1 SGHAT, CDR2 FQNNGV. CDR3 length equals 15 residues. The chain's CDR3 is CASSPEGAAKNIQYF. Written as DNA, the CDR3 is TGTGCCAGCAGCCCCGAAGGGGCGGCCAAAAACATTCAGTACTTC.

In the case of this clonotype: One junction end disagrees with the germline gene, perhaps due to a read error. For the CDR3, the DNA is TGCAGCGTTGGTGATGGACAGGGATATAACTATGGCTACACTTTC. Protein: CSVGDGQGYNYGYTF. The chain employs TRBV29-1 and TRBJ1-2; 8 nucleotides align to TRBD1. Germline-derived CDR1 and CDR2 are SQVTM and ANQGSEA. This CDR3 comprises 15 residues. Based on the CDR3 plus reference TRBV29-1 and TRBJ1-2, the full variable domain is SAVISQKPSRDICQRGTSLTIQCQVDSQVTMMFWYRQQPGQSLTLIATANQGSEATYESGFVIDKFPISRPNLTFSTLTVSNMSPEDSSIYLCSVGDGQGYNYGYTFGSGTRLTVV.

This clonotype appeared many times. This chain links TRBV12-5 with TRBJ1-1; the match to TRBD1 covers 9 bases. The V gene's germline CDR1 is LGHNT and CDR2 FRNRAP. The CDR3 sequence is 16 residues long. V was clipped by 5 bases and J by 2 bases; unmatched bases: 9. The CDR3 reads CASGLTGGQRNTEAFF. As DNA, the CDR3 is TGTGCTAGTGGTCTTACAGGGGGCCAGCGTAACACTGAAGCTTTCTTT.

Comment on this clonotype: The CDR3 carries no conserved terminal phenylalanine or tryptophan, so it likely arises from a read error. The DNA is omitted, as the CDR3 cannot be located on it reliably, and the CDR3 follows TCRdb's listing. V is TRBV11-2 and J is TRBJ2-1; TRBD1 is the table's D call, not checked against the DNA. Germline CDR1 and CDR2: SGHAT and FQNNGV. The CDR3 length is 14 residues, termini included. This CDR3 reads CASSFMLGDNEQLL.

This clonotype was recorded a few times. The chain has TRBV20-1 and TRBJ2-1; D not certain. In germline, CDR1 is DFQATT, CDR2 SNEGSKA (reference sequence). There are 12 residues in the CDR3. Trimming left V 3 bases short and J 5 bases short, with 8 bases between. This CDR3 reads CSASARHNEQFF. As DNA, the CDR3 is TGCAGTGCTAGCGCTCGGCACAATGAGCAGTTCTTC.

The sample holds one count of this clonotype. This may be a read error, as it is one base from a much larger clone. V and J are TRBV10-1 and TRBJ2-1; TRBD2 agrees at 15 bases. This CDR3 comprises 14 residues. CDR1 is WNHNN and CDR2 is SYGVQD in the germline V gene (reference sequence). This CDR3 is CASGEGLAGGPKFF. The CDR3 bases are TGCGCCAGCGGTGAAGGACTAGCGGGAGGGCCTAAGTTCTTC.

As concerns this clonotype: One junction end does not reproduce the germline sequence, and a read error may be involved. The rearrangement links TRBV6-1 to TRBJ2-2; tentative D call: TRBD1 (6 bases). Germline V lookup: CDR1 MNHNS, CDR2 SASEGT. The CDR3 runs to 16 residues. CDR3 sequence: CASSDLQGSDTGKLFF. CDR3 nucleotides: TGTGCCAGCAGTGATTTACAGGGTTCGGACACCGGGAAGCTGTTTTTC.

As regards this clonotype: A read error may be the cause here, since a much bigger clone is one base away. The chain uses TRBV29-1 and TRBJ2-3; TRBD2 agrees at 10 bases. Per the germline V gene, CDR1 is SQVTM and CDR2 is ANQGSEA. The CDR3 extends over 14 amino acids. The J segment lost 5 bases and the V segment lost 4 bases, leaving 6 bases of the junction unmatched. The CDR3 nucleotides are TGCAGCGTTGGGCTGGGGACTAGCGTAGATACGCAGTATTTT. Translating gives CSVGLGTSVDTQYF.

As for this clonotype: This could be a read error, since a much larger clone is one nucleotide away. Here the CDR3 omits its conserved ending phenylalanine or tryptophan, so a read error is the likely source. CDR3 in DNA: TGTGCCAGCAGGCGACTAGCGGGAGGCCAGGGCGAGCAGTACTAC. This sequence encodes CASRRLAGGQGEQYY. This chain connects TRBV6-5 to TRBJ2-7, with TRBD2 identical over 13 bases. Germline V gene data show CDR1 as MNHEY and CDR2 as SVGAGI. Losses at the gene ends were 6 bases for V and 6 bases for J; bases not matched to a gene: 8. CDR3 length: 15 residues.

The chain carries TRBV11-2 and TRBJ2-7; D uncertain. From germline, CDR1 is SGHAT and CDR2 FQNNGV. V shed 2 bases and J shed 6 bases, with 20 bases lying between them. The CDR3 length is 16 residues. DNA for the CDR3: TGTGCCAGCAGCTTACTGCATTTCGCTGGGGTTGGCGAGCAGTACTTC. As protein: CASSLLHFAGVGEQYF. Filled out from reference TRBV11-2 and TRBJ2-7, the complete variable domain reads EAGVAQSPRYKIIEKRQSVAFWCNPISGHATLYWYQQILGQGPKLLIQFQNNGVVDDSQLPKDRFSAERLKGVDSTLKIQPAKLEDSAVYLCASSLLHFAGVGEQYFGPGTRLTVT.

The V call is TRBV11-2, the J call TRBJ2-3; D gene uncertain. The end of the DNA fits TRBJ1-5 better, so the J call may be wrong. Germline V gives CDR1 SGHAT, CDR2 FQNNGV. The CDR3 covers 12 residues. The CDR3 sequence: CAGNLHGDTQHF. CDR3 DNA sequence: TGTGCCGGCAACTTGCATGGTGATACGCAGCATTTT.